The 30 T cell receptor beta chains reported below all come from one sample, sequenced in a study of PD-1 and CTLA-4 blockade in melanoma. TCRdb keeps only in-frame clones here, not all; method: immunoSEQ multiplex PCR. The repertoire consists of 15,000 to 20,000 clones, with 70% occurring once and the leading ten covering 11% to 15%. Material: CD8+ T cells from peripheral blood, obtained from a patient given anti-PD-1 treatment. Every receptor here comes from a human donor with melanoma.

The chain uses TRBV4-1 and TRBJ2-7; TRBD2 is a possible D gene (5 bases). V was shortened by 0 bases and J by 3 bases, with 15 bases between the two germline ends. CDR1 is MGHRA, CDR2 YSYEKL, per germline. The CDR3 runs 16 residues. CDR3 in DNA: TGCGCCAGCAGCCAAGATAGGGAACCGGGGATCTACGAGCAGTACTTC. It yields the protein CASSQDREPGIYEQYF.

V gene TRBV3-1 (or the pseudogene TRBV3-2) combines with J gene TRBJ1-6; possible D gene TRBD1, 6 bases. Germline CDR1 is LGHDT and CDR2 is YNNKEL (reference sequence). The V and J ends lost 7 bases and 5 bases respectively, with 12 bases between them. There are 14 residues in the CDR3. The CDR3 loop reads CASNRDTDNSPLHF. The CDR3 DNA reads as TGTGCCAGCAACCGGGACACCGATAATTCACCCCTCCACTTT.

This clone has only one observation. The gene calls are TRBV7-9 and TRBJ2-7; 7 nucleotides align to TRBD1. The CDR3 contains 15 residues. Germline loops: CDR1 SEHNR, CDR2 FQNEAQ (reference sequence). V dropped 1 base and J dropped 0; count of bases not matched to a gene: 3. CDR3 DNA: TGTGCCAGCAGCTTAGACACAGGGGACTCCTACGAGCAGTACTTC. Translated, it gives CASSLDTGDSYEQYF.

The chain has TRBV4-2 and TRBJ2-1, with TRBD2 matching over 10 bases. Germline assignment: CDR1 LGHNA and CDR2 YNFKEQ. CDR3 length: 13 amino acids. Losses at the gene ends were 6 bases for V and 6 bases for J; bases not matched to a gene: 2. CDR3 DNA: TGTGCCAGCAGACTAGCGGGACGCAATGAGCAGTTCTTC. Its protein product is CASRLAGRNEQFF.

The rearrangement joins TRBV11-3 to TRBJ2-7; weak D call: TRBD2 (5 bases). V was trimmed by 2 bases and J by 7 bases, leaving 9 bases between them. Germline V gene sequence: CDR1 SGHNT, CDR2 YENEEA. The CDR3 totals 12 residues. CDR3: CASSLLAREQYF. In DNA form, the CDR3 reads TGTGCCAGCAGCTTATTAGCGCGTGAGCAGTACTTC.

The V and J genes are TRBV3-1 (or the pseudogene TRBV3-2) and TRBJ2-3; the D gene is possibly TRBD2 (6 bases). This CDR3 region has 17 residues. Trimming took off 1 base at V and 2 bases at J, with 16 bases between the two ends. Germline V gives CDR1 LGHDT, CDR2 YNNKEL (reference sequence). The CDR3 sequence: CASSQALLGGATDTQYF. CDR3 bases: TGTGCCAGCAGCCAAGCCCTCCTGGGGGGAGCCACAGATACGCAGTATTTT.

V and J are TRBV27 and TRBJ1-2; no firm D call. This CDR3 contains 13 residues. The V end lost 3 bases, the J end lost 2 bases, and 7 bases lay between the germline ends. Germline CDR1 and CDR2: MNHEY and SMNVEV (reference sequence). For the CDR3, the DNA is TGTGCCAGCAGTTTTCGAGGGAACTATGGCTACACCTTC. Encoded protein: CASSFRGNYGYTF.

This clone was observed a handful of times. V usage is TRBV19 and J usage is TRBJ1-4; D possibly corresponds to TRBD1 (5 bases). This CDR3 is 17 amino acids long. The V gene's germline CDR1 is LNHDA and CDR2 SQIVND (reference sequence). Trimming cost V 5 bases and J 0 bases, with 16 bases left between them. The CDR3 protein is CASSATGGRPTNEKLFF. CDR3 nucleotides: TGTGCCAGTAGTGCAACCGGGGGACGTCCAACTAATGAAAAACTGTTTTTT.

The V gene is TRBV2, the J gene TRBJ2-3; TRBD2 aligns across 8 bases. CDR1 SNHLY and CDR2 FYNNEI come from the germline V gene. V trimming: 4 bases; J trimming: 5 bases; junction bases outside the gene matches: 20. This CDR3 has 19 amino acids. The CDR3 nucleotides are TGTGCCAGCAGTGCTTTGCGGGGCCGGGCCCGGGGGGGAGTAGATACGCAGTATTTT. Encoded protein: CASSALRGRARGGVDTQYF.

The chain has TRBV19 and TRBJ2-1; 10 bases map to TRBD2. Germline loops: CDR1 LNHDA, CDR2 SQIVND (reference sequence). J gave up 6 bases and V 3 bases, and 8 bases lay outside the gene matches. There are 16 residues in the CDR3. The CDR3 region is CASSISQRGGFNEQFF. The CDR3 coding sequence is TGTGCCAGTAGTATCAGCCAGCGGGGGGGTTTCAATGAGCAGTTCTTC.

The chain employs TRBV7-8 and TRBJ2-5; no reliable D call. V lost 5 bases and J 4 bases, leaving 8 bases between the germline ends. The germline gives CDR1 SGHVS, CDR2 FQNEAQ. The CDR3 spans 12 residues. CDR3 DNA sequence: TGTGCCAGCAGCCTTGTTGCAGAGACCCAGTACTTC. This sequence encodes CASSLVAETQYF.

The CDR3 sequence: CASSHDRGNNSPLHF. In nucleotides, the CDR3 is TGTGCCAGCAGCCACGACAGGGGTAACAATTCACCCCTCCACTTT. V usage is TRBV27 and J usage is TRBJ1-6, with 8 bases aligning to TRBD1. V was clipped by 6 bases and J by 7 bases; unmatched bases: 8. This CDR3 has 15 amino acids. The V gene's germline CDR1 is MNHEY and CDR2 SMNVEV (reference sequence).

Only a few counts were recorded for this clone. The chain joins TRBV27 to TRBJ1-4; D remains ambiguous. This CDR3 spans 16 amino acids. Germline V gene data show CDR1 as MNHEY and CDR2 as SMNVEV (reference sequence). V lost 8 bases, J lost 0 bases, and 16 bases lay in between. The CDR3 sequence: CASGSVQVATNEKLFF. The CDR3 DNA reads as TGTGCCAGCGGGAGTGTGCAGGTAGCAACTAATGAAAAACTGTTTTTT.

This clone was observed a single time. The rearrangement uses TRBV7-9 and TRBJ1-2; 10 positions agree with TRBD1. The trim removed 2 bases at V and 8 bases at J, leaving 8 bases unmatched. Germline CDR1 reads SEHNR; CDR2 reads FQNEAQ (reference sequence). The CDR3 extends over 15 amino acids. CDR3 protein: CASSLTTGGAVGYTF. DNA for the CDR3: TGTGCCAGCAGCTTAACGACAGGGGGCGCGGTGGGCTACACCTTC.

This clone is deemed large. This chain connects TRBV27 to TRBJ2-7; 10 bases are a match to TRBD1. Germline V CDR1 and CDR2: MNHEY, SMNVEV (reference sequence). Germline trimming cut 3 bases from V and 7 bases from J; bases unmatched to any gene: 6. The CDR3 runs to 14 residues. CDR3 sequence reads: CASSLGQGSREQYF. Written as DNA, the CDR3 is TGTGCCAGCAGTTTGGGACAGGGGAGTCGGGAGCAGTACTTC.

This chain uses TRBV13 with TRBJ2-3, with 9 positions matching TRBD2. Germline CDR1 and CDR2: PRHDT and FYEKMQ (reference sequence). The trim removed 2 bases at V and 5 bases at J, leaving 8 bases unmatched. There are 16 residues in the CDR3. The CDR3 sequence is CASSLRAGGHLDTQYF. The CDR3 DNA sequence: TGTGCCAGCAGCTTAAGGGCGGGGGGGCACTTAGATACGCAGTATTTT.

CDR3 nucleotide sequence: TGTGCCAGCAGCTTACTCGGCTCTGGGGCCAACGTCCTGACTTTC. Translation: CASSLLGSGANVLTF. V usage is TRBV7-6 and J usage is TRBJ2-6; D gene ambiguous. Germline loops: CDR1 SGHVS, CDR2 FNYEAQ. Trimming left V 2 bases short and J 0 bases short, with 5 bases between. There are 15 residues in the CDR3.

The genes are TRBV5-6 and TRBJ1-5; possible D gene TRBD1, 5 bases. There are 16 residues in the CDR3. Germline CDR1 and CDR2: SGHDT and YYEEEE. The V end lost 0 bases, the J end lost 1 base, and 11 bases lay between the germline ends. CDR3 residues: CASSLAGLGSNQPQHF. The CDR3 nucleotides read TGTGCCAGCAGCTTGGCGGGGCTAGGGAGCAATCAGCCCCAGCATTTT.

J is TRBJ1-4 and V is TRBV12-3 or TRBV12-4; TRBD1 matches 10 bases. The CDR3 extends over 13 amino acids. J gave up 14 bases and V 1 base, and 4 bases lay outside the gene matches. CDR3 amino acids: CASSLGTGGDLFF. Here the CDR3 DNA reads TGTGCCAGCAGTTTAGGGACAGGGGGGGACCTGTTTTTT.

The chain joins TRBV21-1 to TRBJ2-3; the D call TRBD2 from the table was never checked on the DNA. TRBV21-1 is assigned pseudogene status. CDR3 size: 16 residues. For the CDR3, the DNA is TGTGCCAGCAGCAAAGCACTAGCGGGGGGGCCCGATACGCAGTATTTT. Translation gives CASSKALAGGPDTQYF.

The rearrangement joins TRBV18 to TRBJ1-2; D remains ambiguous. Trimming stripped 1 base from V and 4 bases from J, with 7 bases between. Germline loops: CDR1 KGHSH, CDR2 LQKENI. The CDR3 runs to 13 residues. CDR3: CASSPLEIYGYTF. The CDR3 coding sequence is TGTGCCAGCTCACCACTTGAGATCTATGGCTACACCTTC.

The rearrangement links TRBV25-1 to TRBJ1-1; D gene uncertain. The V end lost 6 bases, the J end lost 0 bases, and 17 bases lay between the germline ends. The germline gives CDR1 MGHDK, CDR2 SYGVNS. The CDR3 extends over 16 amino acids. In DNA, the CDR3 is TGTGCCAGCAGCCTCATTGGCAGCAGCATGAACACTGAAGCTTTCTTT. This sequence encodes CASSLIGSSMNTEAFF.

This chain links TRBV4-2 with TRBJ2-3, with 14 bases identical to TRBD2. The CDR3 is made up of 15 amino acids. V was clipped by 3 bases and J by 4 bases; unmatched bases: 0. Germline CDR1 is LGHNA and CDR2 is YNFKEQ. The CDR3 nucleotides read TGTGCCAGCAGCCAGGGACTAGCGGGAGCAGATACGCAGTATTTT. Amino acids: CASSQGLAGADTQYF.

J is TRBJ2-7 and V is TRBV7-8, with 10 nucleotides matching TRBD1. The CDR3 extends over 15 amino acids. V lost 5 bases to trimming and J lost 3 bases; unmatched junction nucleotides: 7. Germline lookup yields CDR1 SGHVS and CDR2 FQNEAQ. The CDR3 DNA reads as TGTGCCAGCAGCCCCAAATGGACAGGGGGCTACGAGCAGTACTTC. Its translation is CASSPKWTGGYEQYF.

As for this clone: The junction and the germline gene differ at one end; a read error may be behind it. The V call is TRBV4-2, the J call TRBJ1-2; D unresolved. The CDR3 has 10 residues. Germline V lookup: CDR1 LGHNA, CDR2 YNFKEQ. The CDR3 region has the DNA TGTGCCAGCAGCCAAGATAACCTACTTTTC. Protein: CASSQDNLLF.

The CDR3 nucleotides are TGTGCCTGGACCAATGAGGACAGGGGCTCGTATGGCTACACCTTC. As protein: CAWTNEDRGSYGYTF. V usage is TRBV30 and J usage is TRBJ1-2; 9 nucleotides line up with TRBD1. Trimming removed 4 bases from V and 5 bases from J; junction bases left unmatched: 11. Germline V lookup: CDR1 GTSNPN, CDR2 SVGIG (reference sequence). CDR3 size: 15 residues.

The CDR3 nucleotides are TGTGCCAGCAGCTTAGCGGGGCCTCTTCAAGAGACCCAGTACTTC. Its translation is CASSLAGPLQETQYF. This rearrangement joins TRBV7-9 to TRBJ2-5; the D gene is possibly TRBD1 (5 bases). The V and J ends lost 0 bases and 2 bases respectively, with 10 bases between them. Germline loops: CDR1 SEHNR, CDR2 FQNEAQ (reference sequence). The CDR3 is made up of 15 amino acids.

This clone was seen a few times. This chain uses TRBV6-5 with TRBJ1-1; D is unresolved. The CDR3 is made up of 14 amino acids. Deletions cut 2 bases from V and 5 bases from J, with 12 bases between. The germline CDR1 and CDR2 sequences are MNHEY and SVGAGI. Here the CDR3 reads CASSYMGMGTEAFF. The CDR3 nucleotides read TGTGCCAGCAGTTACATGGGAATGGGGACTGAAGCTTTCTTT.

The sample holds a few counts of this clone. The chain employs TRBV24-1 and TRBJ1-3; no clear D gene. Germline values: CDR1 KGHDR, CDR2 SFDVKD. The CDR3 runs to 16 residues. V gave up 9 bases and J gave up 0 bases, with 17 bases separating them. In DNA, the CDR3 is TGTGCCACCCCCTCAATGCGGGGAACCTCTGGAAACACCATATATTTT. Amino acids: CATPSMRGTSGNTIYF.

This clone has only a few counts. The chain has TRBV6-5 and TRBJ2-2; D is unclear. V was cut by 8 bases and J by 2 bases, with 15 bases left in between. The CDR3 is 15 residues long. Germline V gene data show CDR1 as MNHEY and CDR2 as SVGAGI. The CDR3 here is CASEWLGDNTGELFF. CDR3 sequence (DNA): TGTGCCAGCGAGTGGCTAGGAGACAACACCGGGGAGCTGTTTTTT.